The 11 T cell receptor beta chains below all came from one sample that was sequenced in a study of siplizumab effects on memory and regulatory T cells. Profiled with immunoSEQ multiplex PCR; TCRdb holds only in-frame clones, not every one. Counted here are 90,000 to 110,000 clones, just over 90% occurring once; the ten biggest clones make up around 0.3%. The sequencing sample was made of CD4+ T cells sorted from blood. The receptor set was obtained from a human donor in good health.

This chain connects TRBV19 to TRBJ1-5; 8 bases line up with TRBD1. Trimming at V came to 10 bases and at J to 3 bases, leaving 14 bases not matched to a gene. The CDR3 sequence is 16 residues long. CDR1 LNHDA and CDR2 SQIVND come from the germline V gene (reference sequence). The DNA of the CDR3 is TGTGCCACGCTCGACAGGGGAGGAGATGTCAATCAGCCCCAGCATTTT. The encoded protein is CATLDRGGDVNQPQHF.

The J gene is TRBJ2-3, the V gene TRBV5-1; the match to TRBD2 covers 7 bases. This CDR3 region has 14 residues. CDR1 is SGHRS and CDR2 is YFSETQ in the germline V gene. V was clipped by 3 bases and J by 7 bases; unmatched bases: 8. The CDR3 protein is CASSSGPGGNTQYF. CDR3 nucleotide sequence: TGCGCCAGCAGCTCGGGACCGGGGGGAAATACGCAGTATTTT.

The CDR3 bases are TGTGCCATCAGTACGGTCCTGAACACTGAAGCTTTCTTT. Translated: CAISTVLNTEAFF. V and J are TRBV10-3 and TRBJ1-1; D not certain. From germline, CDR1 is ENHRY and CDR2 SYGVKD. This CDR3 has 13 residues. Trimming removed 5 bases from V and 0 bases from J, with 7 bases in between.

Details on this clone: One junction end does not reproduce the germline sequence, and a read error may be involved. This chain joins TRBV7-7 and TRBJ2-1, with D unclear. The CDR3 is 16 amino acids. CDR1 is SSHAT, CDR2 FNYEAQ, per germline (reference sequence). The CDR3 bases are TGTGCTAGCAGCTTAGTAAGGGCTAATCCTGTCCATGAGCAGTTCTTC. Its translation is CASSLVRANPVHEQFF.

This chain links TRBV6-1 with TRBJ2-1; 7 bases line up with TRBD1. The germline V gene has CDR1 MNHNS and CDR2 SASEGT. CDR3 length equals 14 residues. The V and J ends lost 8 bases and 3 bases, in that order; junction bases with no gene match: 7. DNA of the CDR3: TGTGCCAGCCTATCTGGGACAGTCTACAATGAGCAGTTCTTC. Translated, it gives CASLSGTVYNEQFF.

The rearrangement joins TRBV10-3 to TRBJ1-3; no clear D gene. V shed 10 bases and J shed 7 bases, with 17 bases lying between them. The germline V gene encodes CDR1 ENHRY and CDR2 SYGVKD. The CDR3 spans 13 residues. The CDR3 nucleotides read TGTGCCACCACCTCAGTCCCCGGGAACACCATATATTTT. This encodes CATTSVPGNTIYF.

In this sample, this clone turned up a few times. Here the CDR3 reads CASSFGGSRHNEQFF. The DNA of the CDR3 is TGTGCCAGCAGCTTCGGGGGGAGTCGCCACAATGAGCAGTTCTTC. The chain employs TRBV7-8 and TRBJ2-1; TRBD2 matches at 7 bases. Germline V gene lookup returns CDR1 SGHVS and CDR2 FQNEAQ. Losses at the gene ends were 3 bases for V and 5 bases for J; bases not matched to a gene: 7. The CDR3 has 15 residues.

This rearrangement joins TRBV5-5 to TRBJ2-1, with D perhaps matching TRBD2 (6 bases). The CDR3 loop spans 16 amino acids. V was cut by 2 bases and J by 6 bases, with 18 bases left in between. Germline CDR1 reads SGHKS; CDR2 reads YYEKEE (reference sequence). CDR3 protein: CASSFPASAGANEQFF. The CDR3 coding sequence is TGTGCCAGCAGCTTCCCTGCTAGCGCTGGAGCCAATGAGCAGTTCTTC.

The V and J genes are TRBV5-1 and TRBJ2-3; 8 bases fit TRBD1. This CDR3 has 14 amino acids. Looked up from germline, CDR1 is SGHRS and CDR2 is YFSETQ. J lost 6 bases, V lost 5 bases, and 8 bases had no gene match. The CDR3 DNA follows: TGCGCCAGCAGAAATGACAGGGGATCGGATACGCAGTATTTT. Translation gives CASRNDRGSDTQYF.

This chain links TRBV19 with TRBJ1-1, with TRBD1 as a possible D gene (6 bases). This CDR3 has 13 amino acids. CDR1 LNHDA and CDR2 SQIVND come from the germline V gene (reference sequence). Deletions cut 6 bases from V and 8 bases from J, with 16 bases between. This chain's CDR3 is CASRTGRLAEAFF. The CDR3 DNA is TGTGCCAGTAGAACAGGGAGATTGGCCGAAGCTTTCTTT.

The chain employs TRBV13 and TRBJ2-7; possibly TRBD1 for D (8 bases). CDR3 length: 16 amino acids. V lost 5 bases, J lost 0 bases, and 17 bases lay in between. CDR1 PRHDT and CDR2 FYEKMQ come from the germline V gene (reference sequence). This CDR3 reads CASSRQGTGGSYEQYF. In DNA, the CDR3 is TGTGCCAGCAGCCGACAGGGGACGGGGGGCTCCTACGAGCAGTACTTC.